The 30 T cell receptor beta chains below come from one sample, sequenced in a study of T cell responses to AZD1222 COVID-19 vaccine. Assay used: immunoSEQ multiplex PCR; TCRdb lists only in-frame clones, some missing. This table holds roughly 150,000 clones, 80% to 95% found once. The sequencing used peripheral blood, collected on day 0 of AZD1222 vaccination. These receptors were collected from an adult in good health.

J is TRBJ2-1 and V is TRBV12-5; TRBD1 aligns across 8 bases. Germline values: CDR1 LGHNT, CDR2 FRNRAP. The CDR3 totals 14 residues. Trimming took 1 base from V and 7 from J; bases not matched to a gene: 3. The CDR3 region has the DNA TGTGCTAGTGGTTTGGGTAACAGGGGGAATGAGCAGTTCTTC. This sequence encodes CASGLGNRGNEQFF.

This sequence joins TRBV7-2 and TRBJ2-7, with D perhaps given as TRBD1 or TRBD2 (5 bases each). The length of the CDR3 is 14 residues. The V gene's germline CDR1 is SGHTA and CDR2 FQGNSA. V lost 3 bases and J lost 0, with 9 bases in between. The CDR3 DNA sequence: TGTGCCAGCAGCTTCACCGGGGCCTCCTACGAGCAGTACTTC. It is translated as CASSFTGASYEQYF.

The V gene is TRBV3-1 (or the pseudogene TRBV3-2), the J gene TRBJ2-7; TRBD2 agrees at 13 bases. The germline V gene has CDR1 LGHDT and CDR2 YNNKEL (reference sequence). CDR3 length: 15 amino acids. V lost 4 bases, J lost 5 bases, and 5 bases stayed unmatched. For the CDR3, the DNA is TGTGCCAGCAGCCTGGGACTAGCGGGACTCAACGAGCAGTACTTC. Residues: CASSLGLAGLNEQYF.

The rearrangement links TRBV30 to TRBJ1-3; no clear D gene. Per the germline V gene, CDR1 is GTSNPN and CDR2 is SVGIG (reference sequence). Deletions cut 1 base from V and 0 bases from J, with 7 bases between. CDR3 length: 14 amino acids. The CDR3 DNA follows: TGTGCCTGGAGTGCGGGGAGCTCTGGAAACACCATATATTTT. It translates to CAWSAGSSGNTIYF.

V is TRBV11-2 and J is TRBJ2-1; 8 nucleotides agree with TRBD2. Germline V lookup: CDR1 SGHAT, CDR2 FQNNGV. With 1 base clipped from V and 6 bases from J, the junction kept 5 bases outside the gene matches. The CDR3 spans 15 residues. CDR3 protein: CASSLVGLAGNEQFF. CDR3 bases: TGTGCCAGCAGCTTAGTCGGTCTAGCGGGCAATGAGCAGTTCTTC.

V and J are TRBV7-9 and TRBJ2-7; D not certain. Trimming removed 0 bases at V and 6 bases at J, with 9 bases between. This CDR3 has 13 residues. Per the germline V gene, CDR1 is SEHNR and CDR2 is FQNEAQ (reference sequence). In nucleotides, the CDR3 is TGTGCCAGCAGCTTAGCGTCGGCCCCCGAGCAGTACTTC. Translating gives CASSLASAPEQYF.

The genes are TRBV28 and TRBJ1-2; possibly TRBD1 for D (5 bases). This CDR3 is built from 18 residues. CDR1 and CDR2 (germline): MDHEN, SYDVKM. V lost 6 bases and J 0 bases, leaving 23 bases between the germline ends. CDR3: CASSESGAGPFSNYGYTF. Here the CDR3 DNA reads TGTGCCAGCAGCGAATCCGGGGCAGGTCCCTTCTCTAACTATGGCTACACCTTC.

This clone was seen a single time. The chain couples TRBV6-1 to TRBJ1-6, with a weak D call TRBD1 (6 bases). The CDR3 length is 15 residues. V lost 0 bases and J 5 bases, leaving 8 bases between the germline ends. CDR1 and CDR2 from the germline V gene are MNHNS and SASEGT. CDR3 amino acids: CASSEAQGNNSPLHF. The CDR3 nucleotides are TGTGCCAGCAGTGAAGCGCAGGGGAATAATTCACCCCTCCACTTT.

The chain couples TRBV24-1 to TRBJ2-2; a weak D match, TRBD2 (6 bases). Germline-derived CDR1 and CDR2 are KGHDR and SFDVKD. The V and J ends lost 1 base and 1 base respectively, with 9 bases between them. The CDR3 totals 16 residues. CDR3 loop: CATSDFRGLNTGELFF. CDR3 nucleotides: TGTGCCACCAGTGATTTCCGGGGGTTGAACACCGGGGAGCTGTTTTTT.

J is TRBJ1-2 and V is TRBV18; 9 nucleotides line up with TRBD1. This CDR3 comprises 16 residues. Unmatched junction bases numbered 9, after V lost 3 bases and J lost 4 bases. Germline assignment: CDR1 KGHSH and CDR2 LQKENI. The CDR3 region is CASSPIQGAGTYGYTF. Written as DNA, the CDR3 is TGTGCCAGCTCACCGATACAGGGGGCAGGCACCTATGGCTACACCTTC.

The J gene is TRBJ1-3, the V gene TRBV5-4; no reliable D call. Germline CDR1 is SGHNT and CDR2 is YYREEE (reference sequence). Trimming stripped 1 base from V and 5 bases from J, with 16 bases between. The CDR3 length is 16 residues. In DNA form, the CDR3 reads TGTGCCAGCAGCTTGCGTTGGGGAGCGAAGAGAAACACCATATATTTT. Its protein is CASSLRWGAKRNTIYF.

The gene calls are TRBV28 and TRBJ2-3; 7 bases align to TRBD1. Trimming at V came to 8 bases and at J to 4 bases, leaving 3 bases not matched to a gene. The CDR3 length is 12 residues. Germline lookup yields CDR1 MDHEN and CDR2 SYDVKM. The CDR3 DNA is TGTGCCAGCTTCGGGACAGCAGATACGCAGTATTTT. It translates to CASFGTADTQYF.

V is TRBV13 and J is TRBJ1-1; D unresolved. The CDR3 loop spans 16 amino acids. Germline assignment: CDR1 PRHDT and CDR2 FYEKMQ (reference sequence). Trimming stripped 8 bases from V and 0 bases from J, with 19 bases between. CDR3 nucleotides: TGTGCCAGCGGCGACGGACCCAGTCTCATGAACACTGAAGCTTTCTTT. This gives the protein CASGDGPSLMNTEAFF.

The chain links TRBV6-1 to TRBJ1-1; D is possibly TRBD1 (5 bases). Germline V gene lookup returns CDR1 MNHNS and CDR2 SASEGT. This CDR3 region has 14 residues. The V and J ends lost 1 base and 0 bases respectively, with 6 bases between them. The CDR3 nucleotides read TGTGCCAGCAGTGAAGACAGGCTGAACACTGAAGCTTTCTTT. It codes for CASSEDRLNTEAFF.

The CDR3 DNA follows: TGTGCCAGCAGCCCGCAGTTTAGCTCCTACAATGAGCAGTTCTTC. It is translated as CASSPQFSSYNEQFF. The V gene is TRBV7-3, the J gene TRBJ2-1; unclear D gene. V lost 5 bases and J 0 bases, leaving 11 bases between the germline ends. Germline CDR1 SGHTA, CDR2 FQGTGA. The CDR3 is 15 amino acids.

This sequence joins TRBV5-6 and TRBJ1-5, with unresolved D. The CDR3 sequence is 13 residues long. Looked up from germline, CDR1 is SGHDT and CDR2 is YYEEEE. V shed 3 bases and J shed 1 base, with 5 bases lying between them. DNA of the CDR3: TGTGCCAGCAGCTGGGGAAGCAATCAGCCCCAGCATTTT. This codes for CASSWGSNQPQHF.

V usage is TRBV6-5 and J usage is TRBJ1-2; D call uncertain. V lost 2 bases to trimming and J lost 8 bases, with 18 bases between them. The CDR3 is 15 amino acids. The V gene's germline CDR1 is MNHEY and CDR2 SVGAGI. The CDR3 loop reads CASSYTTGLLQGYTF. DNA for the CDR3: TGTGCCAGCAGTTACACTACCGGACTCCTGCAGGGCTACACCTTC.

This clone has just one count. In DNA, the CDR3 is TGTGCCAGTAGTCCTAATACACCCGGGACAGGGGTATATCCCCTCCACTTT. Encoded protein: CASSPNTPGTGVYPLHF. V and J are TRBV19 and TRBJ1-6; 10 bases fit TRBD1. The trim removed 5 bases at V and 13 bases at J, leaving 17 bases unmatched. Germline V gene lookup returns CDR1 LNHDA and CDR2 SQIVND (reference sequence). This CDR3 region has 17 residues.

The genes are TRBV30 and TRBJ1-2, with D tentatively TRBD1 (5 bases). This CDR3 is built from 13 residues. V dropped 0 bases and J dropped 10 bases, with 15 bases sitting between them. The V gene's germline CDR1 is GTSNPN and CDR2 SVGIG (reference sequence). CDR3 nucleotide sequence: TGTGCCTGGAGTGTCTCGGAGGGGTTGGTCTACACCTTC. This encodes CAWSVSEGLVYTF.

Only a few counts were recorded for this clone. The chain combines TRBV7-2 with TRBJ1-4; no definite D call. The ends were cut back, 5 bases at V and 3 bases at J, with 10 bases in the middle. The CDR3 sequence is 14 residues long. Per germline, CDR1 SGHTA and CDR2 FQGNSA. The CDR3 loop reads CASSPRPANEKLFF. CDR3 sequence (DNA): TGTGCCAGCAGCCCACGTCCGGCTAATGAAAAACTGTTTTTT.

V gene TRBV11-2 combines with J gene TRBJ1-1, with D perhaps TRBD1 (6 bases). The CDR3 is made up of 14 amino acids. Germline CDR1 is SGHAT and CDR2 is FQNNGV. V was shortened by 5 bases and J by 2 bases, with 12 bases between the two germline ends. CDR3 sequence reads: CASSAQGLNTEAFF. The DNA of the CDR3 is TGTGCCAGCAGCGCGCAGGGGCTAAACACTGAAGCTTTCTTT.

V gene TRBV13 combines with J gene TRBJ2-1; D call uncertain. Trimming removed 0 bases from V and 8 bases from J, with 11 bases in between. The CDR3 has 14 amino acids. Per the germline V gene, CDR1 is PRHDT and CDR2 is FYEKMQ (reference sequence). The CDR3 DNA is TGTGCCAGCAGCTTAGGCCGAGAAACTTATGAGCAGTTCTTC. Protein product: CASSLGRETYEQFF.

The chain couples TRBV30 to TRBJ1-1; 8 bases agree with TRBD1. This CDR3 has 12 residues. Trimming cost V 6 bases and J 8 bases; bases outside gene matches: 8. Germline CDR1 is GTSNPN and CDR2 is SVGIG (reference sequence). For the CDR3, the DNA is TGTGCCTGCACGTCTGGACAGGGCGAAGCTTTCTTT. Amino acids: CACTSGQGEAFF.

The V gene is TRBV19, the J gene TRBJ1-3; 8 nucleotides agree with TRBD1. CDR1 is LNHDA, CDR2 SQIVND, per germline (reference sequence). V shed 5 bases and J 7 bases; nucleotides not matched to a gene: 7. The CDR3 runs to 14 residues. The CDR3 spells CASSATGEGNTIYF. The CDR3 coding sequence is TGTGCCAGTAGTGCGACAGGGGAAGGGAACACCATATATTTT.

The chain couples TRBV5-1 to TRBJ2-7; 8 nucleotides agree with TRBD2. J gave up 5 bases and V 6 bases, and 10 bases lay outside the gene matches. This CDR3 is built from 14 residues. CDR1 is SGHRS and CDR2 is YFSETQ in the germline V gene. DNA for the CDR3: TGCGCCAGCAACATTCGGGAGGGAGGGCACGAGCAGTACTTC. Translated, it gives CASNIREGGHEQYF.

The chain employs TRBV5-8 and TRBJ1-3; maybe TRBD1 (6 bases). The CDR3 totals 15 residues. Germline V CDR1 and CDR2: SGHTS, YDEGEE. V dropped 4 bases and J dropped 2 bases, with 13 bases sitting between them. The CDR3 DNA reads as TGTGCCAGCAGCCTTCGACAGGTCGCTGGAAACACCATATATTTT. Protein: CASSLRQVAGNTIYF.

V gene TRBV28 combines with J gene TRBJ2-5; possibly TRBD1 for D (5 bases). Trimming cost V 1 base and J 1 base, with 13 bases left between them. Germline CDR1 MDHEN, CDR2 SYDVKM. The CDR3 is 16 residues long. CDR3 in DNA: TGTGCCAGCAGTTTATACCCCAGACAGCCCCAAGAGACCCAGTACTTC. This codes for CASSLYPRQPQETQYF.

This chain uses TRBV28 with TRBJ2-7; 8 positions agree with TRBD1. Germline lookup yields CDR1 MDHEN and CDR2 SYDVKM. Trimming cost V 5 bases and J 5 bases; bases outside gene matches: 8. The CDR3 length is 14 residues. Here the CDR3 DNA reads TGTGCCAGCAGTCGGACAGGGTGGTCGGACGAGCAGTACTTC. This encodes CASSRTGWSDEQYF.

V gene TRBV9 combines with J gene TRBJ1-1, with 7 bases aligning to TRBD1. Germline-derived CDR1 and CDR2 are SGDLS and YYNGEE. The CDR3 consists of 16 residues. The trim removed 7 bases at V and 0 bases at J, leaving 12 bases unmatched. The CDR3 DNA follows: TGTGCCAGCCTTGGGCAGGGGGTAATCCTGAACACTGAAGCTTTCTTT. This translates into CASLGQGVILNTEAFF.

The rearrangement uses TRBV15 and TRBJ2-3; tentatively, D is TRBD2 (6 bases). The germline CDR1 and CDR2 sequences are LNHNV and YYDKDF (reference sequence). The CDR3 is 15 residues long. V lost 1 base and J 3 bases, leaving 11 bases between the germline ends. The CDR3 region has the DNA TGTGCCACCAGCAGAGGGAGGAGGGAAACAGATACGCAGTATTTT. As protein: CATSRGRRETDTQYF. The full variable domain, in which reference TRBV15 and TRBJ2-3 provide the parts outside the CDR3, is DAMVIQNPRYQVTQFGKPVTLSCSQTLNHNVMYWYQQKSSQAPKLLFHYYDKDFNNEADTPDNFQSRRPNTSFCFLDIRSPGLGDTAMYLCATSRGRRETDTQYFGPGTRLTVL.